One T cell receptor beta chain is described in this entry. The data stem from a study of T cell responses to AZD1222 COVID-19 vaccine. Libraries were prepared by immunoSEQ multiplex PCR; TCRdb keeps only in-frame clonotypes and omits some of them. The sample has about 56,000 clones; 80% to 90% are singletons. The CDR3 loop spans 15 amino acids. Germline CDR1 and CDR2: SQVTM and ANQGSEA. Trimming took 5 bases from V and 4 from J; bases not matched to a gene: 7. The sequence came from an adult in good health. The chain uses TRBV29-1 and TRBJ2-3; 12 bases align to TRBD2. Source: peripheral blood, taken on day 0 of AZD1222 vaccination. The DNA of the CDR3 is TGCAGCGTTTTAGGGACTAGCGGGTCCTCAGATACGCAGTATTTT. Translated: CSVLGTSGSSDTQYF.